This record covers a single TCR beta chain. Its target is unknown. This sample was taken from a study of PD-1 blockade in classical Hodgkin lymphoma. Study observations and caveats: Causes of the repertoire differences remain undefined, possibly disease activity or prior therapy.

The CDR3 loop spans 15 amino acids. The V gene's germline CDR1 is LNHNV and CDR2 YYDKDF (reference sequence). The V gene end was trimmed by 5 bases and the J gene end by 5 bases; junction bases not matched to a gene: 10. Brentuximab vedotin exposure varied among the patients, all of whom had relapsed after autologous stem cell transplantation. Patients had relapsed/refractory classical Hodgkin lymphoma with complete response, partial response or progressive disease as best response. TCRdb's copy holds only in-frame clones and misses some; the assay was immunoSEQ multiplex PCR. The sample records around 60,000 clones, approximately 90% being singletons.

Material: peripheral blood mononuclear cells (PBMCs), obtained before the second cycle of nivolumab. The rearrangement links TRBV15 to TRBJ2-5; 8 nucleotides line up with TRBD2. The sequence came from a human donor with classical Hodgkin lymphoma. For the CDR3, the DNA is TGTGCCACCAGCCCCCTCAGCGGGGGTGGGGAGACCCAGTACTTC. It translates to CATSPLSGGGETQYF.